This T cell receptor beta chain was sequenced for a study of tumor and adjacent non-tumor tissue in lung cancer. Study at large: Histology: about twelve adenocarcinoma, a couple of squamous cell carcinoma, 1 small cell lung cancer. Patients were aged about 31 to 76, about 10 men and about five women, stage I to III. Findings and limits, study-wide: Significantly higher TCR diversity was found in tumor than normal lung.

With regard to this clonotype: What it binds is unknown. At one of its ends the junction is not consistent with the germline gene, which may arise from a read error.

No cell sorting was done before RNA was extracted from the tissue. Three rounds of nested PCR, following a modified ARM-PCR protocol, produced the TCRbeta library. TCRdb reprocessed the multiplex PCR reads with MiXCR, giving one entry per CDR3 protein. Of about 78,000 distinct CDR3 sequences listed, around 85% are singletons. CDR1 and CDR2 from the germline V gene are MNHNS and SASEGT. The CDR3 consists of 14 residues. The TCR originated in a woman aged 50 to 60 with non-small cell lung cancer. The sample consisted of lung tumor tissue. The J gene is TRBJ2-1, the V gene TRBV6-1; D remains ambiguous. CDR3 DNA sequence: TGTGCCAGCAAACCGACTCTTTCCTACTATGAGCAGTTCTTC. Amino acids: CASKPTLSYYEQFF.